A selection of T cell receptor beta chains follows, all from one sample in a study of blood T cell repertoires in COVID-19. Profiling relied on immunoSEQ multiplex PCR, and the TCRdb table lists in-frame clones only, not all of them. The sample has about 220,000 clones, 75% to 90% seen once. Sample: peripheral blood. Every receptor here comes from a woman under 40 who had recovered from COVID-19. CDR3s include the opening cysteine and the closing phenylalanine or tryptophan. A D gene is named only where the DNA matches it firmly. Size is stated for part of the rows, as once, few or many counts, or as a class when the clone is expanded.

d_gene,abundance,j_gene,v_gene,CDR3nt,CDR3aa
-,-,TRBJ2-7,TRBV15,TGTGCCACCAGCAGAAAGTTTGCCGGTGCCTACGAGCAGTACTTC,CATSRKFAGAYEQYF
-,-,TRBJ2-5,TRBV9,TGTGCCAGCAGCGGGGGCGGGGCGGAGACCCAGTACTTC,CASSGGGAETQYF
TRBD2,-,TRBJ2-2,TRBV7-7,TGTGCCAGCAGCGGCGAGGGACTAGCGGGGGAGAACGGGGAGCTGTTTTTT,CASSGEGLAGENGELFF
TRBD2,-,TRBJ2-4,TRBV7-2,TGTGCCAGCTTAGAGCGGGGGGGCGGAGACATTCAGTACTTC,CASLERGGGDIQYF
TRBD2,-,TRBJ2-3,TRBV6-5,TGTGCCAGCAGTTACGGTATTAGCGGGGGAGATACGCAGTATTTT,CASSYGISGGDTQYF
TRBD1,-,TRBJ2-5,TRBV19,TGTGCCAGTAGTGGGGGACAGTATGAAGAGACCCAGTACTTC,CASSGGQYEETQYF
-,-,TRBJ2-7,TRBV11-2,TGTGCCAGCAGCTTAGAGGCAGGGCCCTACGAGCAGTACTTC,CASSLEAGPYEQYF
TRBD1,-,TRBJ1-1,TRBV19,TGTGCCAGTAGTAGCAACAGGGGGCGGAACACTGAAGCTTTCTTT,CASSSNRGRNTEAFF
TRBD2,-,TRBJ2-3,TRBV2,TGTGCCAGCAAGGGGGCTAGCGGGACCCGCACAGATACGCAGTATTTT,CASKGASGTRTDTQYF
TRBD1,once,TRBJ1-2,TRBV5-4,TGTGCCAGCAGCCCAGTGACAGGGAGCACCACCTTC,CASSPVTGSTTF
TRBD1,-,TRBJ1-2,TRBV5-4,TGTGCCAGCAGCCGCCCAGGGGGCTACTATGGCTACACCTTC,CASSRPGGYYGYTF
TRBD1,-,TRBJ2-5,TRBV5-1,TGCGCCAGCAACGACAGGGGGCTTCAAGAGACCCAGTACTTC,CASNDRGLQETQYF
TRBD1,few,TRBJ1-1,TRBV2,TGTGCCAGCAGTGGTAATGGGGGACAGACTGAAGCTTTCTTT,CASSGNGGQTEAFF
-,-,TRBJ2-7,TRBV15,TGTGCCACCAGCAGAGGGCCGGTTGGAGCCTACGAGCAGTACTTC,CATSRGPVGAYEQYF
-,-,TRBJ1-2,TRBV14,TGTGCCAGCAGCACCAGGATTAACTATGGCTACACCTTC,CASSTRINYGYTF
-,-,TRBJ1-2,TRBV19,TGTGCCAGTAGACCCGACAGGACTAACTATGGCTACACCTTC,CASRPDRTNYGYTF
-,-,TRBJ1-1,TRBV18,TGTGCCAGCTCACCAACAGGGATGGGCACTGAAGCTTTCTTT,CASSPTGMGTEAFF
-,-,TRBJ1-3,TRBV6-5,TGTGCCAGCAGTTACTCGGGAGGGAGAGGAAACACCATATATTTT,CASSYSGGRGNTIYF
TRBD2,once,TRBJ2-3,TRBV5-1,TGCGCCAGCAGCACCGGACTAGCGGACAGCACAGATACGCAGTATTTT,CASSTGLADSTDTQYF
-,-,TRBJ2-1,TRBV14,TGTGCCAGCAGCAGTGGAGGAGGGGTGAATGAGCAGTTCTTC,CASSSGGGVNEQFF
-,-,TRBJ1-5,TRBV15,TGTGCCACCAGCAGAGATCGGGGGAACAATCAGCCCCAGCATTTT,CATSRDRGNNQPQHF
TRBD1,-,TRBJ1-4,TRBV15,TGTGCCACCAGCGAGGGACAGTCGAGAGAAAAACTGTTTTTT,CATSEGQSREKLFF
TRBD1,-,TRBJ2-7,TRBV13,TGTGCCAGCAGCTCCCGGGACAGGGACACCTACGAGCAGTACTTC,CASSSRDRDTYEQYF
-,-,TRBJ1-2,TRBV15,TGTGCCACCAGCAGAGACCCCGGACAAGCCGCTAACTATGGCTACACCTTC,CATSRDPGQAANYGYTF
TRBD2,-,TRBJ2-1,TRBV3-1/TRBV3-2,TGTGCCAGCAGCCAAACCAGGAGGGCTAGCGGGGGGGCTCTCTCCTACAATGAGCAGTTCTTC,CASSQTRRASGGALSYNEQFF
-,-,TRBJ1-2,TRBV15,TGTGCCACCAGCAGAGTCAACCAACTATACTATGGCTACACCTTC,CATSRVNQLYYGYTF
TRBD2,-,TRBJ2-1,TRBV5-1,TGCGCCAGCAGCTCCATTCAGGGCGGGGGGACGAATGAGCAGTTCTTC,CASSSIQGGGTNEQFF
-,-,TRBJ2-5,TRBV29-1,TGCAGCGGTGCCACAGTGGTAGGGACCCAGTACTTC,CSGATVVGTQYF
-,-,TRBJ1-2,TRBV19,TGTGCCAGTAGTGAGACTAACTATGGCTACACCTTC,CASSETNYGYTF
TRBD1,once,TRBJ1-1,TRBV19,TGTGCCAGTAGCCAAAGAGCGACAGGGAAGAACACTGAAGCTTTCTTT,CASSQRATGKNTEAFF
-,-,TRBJ2-1,TRBV7-9,TGTGCCAGCAGCTTAGTTTTAGGAGGTGAGCAGTTCTTC,CASSLVLGGEQFF
TRBD2,-,TRBJ2-1,TRBV27,TGTGCCAGCAGTTTGCTTAGCGGGGGGGCCGAGCTGGTGCCTAATGAGCAGTTCTTC,CASSLLSGGAELVPNEQFF
-,-,TRBJ1-5,TRBV16,TGTGCCAGCAGCCACGACATTAGCAATCAGCCCCAGCATTTT,CASSHDISNQPQHF
TRBD2,-,TRBJ2-3,TRBV5-4,TGTGCCAGCAGCAACCCTAGCGGGGGGGGCACAGATACGCAGTATTTT,CASSNPSGGGTDTQYF
-,-,TRBJ2-5,TRBV4-1,TGCGCCAGCAGCCAAGTGGTTACTGAGACCCAGTACTTC,CASSQVVTETQYF